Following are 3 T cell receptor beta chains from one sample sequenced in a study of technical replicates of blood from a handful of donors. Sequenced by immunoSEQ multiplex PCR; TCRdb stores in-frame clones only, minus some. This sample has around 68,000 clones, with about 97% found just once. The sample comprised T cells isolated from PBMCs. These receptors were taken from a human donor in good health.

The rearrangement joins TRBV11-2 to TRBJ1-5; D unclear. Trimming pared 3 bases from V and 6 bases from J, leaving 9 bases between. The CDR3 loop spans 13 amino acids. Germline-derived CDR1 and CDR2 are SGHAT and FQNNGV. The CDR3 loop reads CASSFGEGQPQHF. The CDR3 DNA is TGTGCCAGCAGCTTTGGCGAGGGTCAGCCCCAGCATTTT.

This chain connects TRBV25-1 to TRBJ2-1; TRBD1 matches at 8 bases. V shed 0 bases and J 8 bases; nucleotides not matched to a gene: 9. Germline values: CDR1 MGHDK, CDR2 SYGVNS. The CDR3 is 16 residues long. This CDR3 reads CASSEYRDRRRDEQFF. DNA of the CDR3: TGTGCCAGCAGTGAATACCGGGACAGGCGGCGCGATGAGCAGTTCTTC.

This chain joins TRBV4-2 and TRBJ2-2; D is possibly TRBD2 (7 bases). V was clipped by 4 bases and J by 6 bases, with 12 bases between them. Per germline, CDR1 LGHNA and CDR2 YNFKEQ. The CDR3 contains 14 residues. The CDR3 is CASSLGGGAGELFF. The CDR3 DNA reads TGTGCCAGCAGCCTAGGGGGAGGGGCCGGGGAGCTGTTTTTT.